This TCR beta chain originates from a study of T-cell memory formation after mild COVID-19. TCRdb reprocessed the 5' RACE reads via MiXCR and lists one record per CDR3 protein. Found here are about 290,000 distinct CDR3 sequences, around a sixth of them singletons; the top ten hold 22%. This CDR3 is built from 15 residues. J gave up 3 bases and V 4 bases, and 5 bases lay outside the gene matches. Germline assignment: CDR1 SGHRS and CDR2 YFSETQ. This clonotype appeared a few times. The receptor was isolated from a man younger than 30 who had mild COVID-19 (a few samples of this study predate the infection). Cell type and time point are not known. The chain is built from TRBV5-1 and TRBJ2-2; TRBD1 agrees at 8 bases. The sample taken for sequencing was PBMCs or a T cell subset sorted from them (not recorded which). This chain's CDR3 is CASSPDRGYTGELFF. In nucleotides, the CDR3 is TGCGCCAGCAGCCCTGACAGGGGCTACACCGGGGAGCTGTTTTTT.